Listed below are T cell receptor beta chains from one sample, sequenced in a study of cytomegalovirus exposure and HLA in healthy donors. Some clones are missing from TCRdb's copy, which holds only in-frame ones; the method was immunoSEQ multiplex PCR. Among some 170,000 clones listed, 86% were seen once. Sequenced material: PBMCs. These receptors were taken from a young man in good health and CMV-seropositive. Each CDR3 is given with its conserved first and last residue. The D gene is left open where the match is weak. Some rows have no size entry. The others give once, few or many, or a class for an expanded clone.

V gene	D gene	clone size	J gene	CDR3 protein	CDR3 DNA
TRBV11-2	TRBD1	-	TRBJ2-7	CASSLDRGRYEQYF	TGTGCCAGCAGCTTAGACAGGGGGCGCTACGAGCAGTACTTC
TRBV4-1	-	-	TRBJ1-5	CASSQDLNQPQHF	TGCGCCAGCAGCCAAGATCTCAATCAGCCCCAGCATTTT
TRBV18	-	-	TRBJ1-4	CASSPQPGEKLFF	TGTGCCAGCTCACCACAGCCGGGTGAAAAACTGTTTTTT
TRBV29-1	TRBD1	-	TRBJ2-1	CSVEGDRGISEQFF	TGCAGCGTTGAAGGGGACAGGGGAATAAGTGAGCAGTTCTTC
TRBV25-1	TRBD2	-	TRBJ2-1	CASSDLLAEPYNEQFF	TGTGCCAGCAGTGATTTACTAGCGGAACCCTACAATGAGCAGTTCTTC
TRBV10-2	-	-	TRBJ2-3	CASSGSFRTDTQYF	TGCGCCAGCAGTGGGAGTTTCCGCACAGATACGCAGTATTTT
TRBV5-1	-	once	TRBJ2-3	CASADPSSSTDTQYF	TGCGCCAGCGCCGATCCTAGCAGTAGCACAGATACGCAGTATTTT
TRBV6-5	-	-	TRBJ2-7	CASSYHGGPYEQYF	TGTGCCAGCAGTTACCACGGGGGACCCTACGAGCAGTACTTC
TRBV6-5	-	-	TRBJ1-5	CASSYSGTTGQPQHF	TGTGCCAGCAGTTACTCGGGGACTACGGGTCAGCCCCAGCATTTT
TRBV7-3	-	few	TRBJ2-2	CASSPQSNTGELFF	TGTGCCAGCAGCCCACAGAGCAACACCGGGGAGCTGTTTTTT
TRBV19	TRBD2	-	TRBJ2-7	CASSIELAGGNYEQYF	TGTGCCAGTAGTATAGAACTAGCGGGAGGGAATTACGAGCAGTACTTC
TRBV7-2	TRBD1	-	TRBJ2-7	CASSLGDRYEQYF	TGTGCCAGCAGCTTAGGGGACAGGTACGAGCAGTACTTC
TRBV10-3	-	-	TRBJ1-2	CANSQEGEGNYGYTF	TGTGCCAACTCCCAGGAGGGAGAGGGTAACTATGGCTACACCTTC
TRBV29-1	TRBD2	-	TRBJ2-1	CSVEWRTSGYNEQFF	TGCAGCGTTGAATGGAGGACTAGCGGATACAATGAGCAGTTCTTC
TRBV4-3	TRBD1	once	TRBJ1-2	CASSHPRQGPDYGYTF	TGCGCCAGCAGCCATCCCCGACAGGGACCGGACTATGGCTACACCTTC
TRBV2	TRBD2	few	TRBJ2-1	CASSGTAGGQRFF	TGTGCCAGCAGTGGTACAGCGGGGGGGCAAAGGTTCTTC
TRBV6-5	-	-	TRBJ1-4	CASSYTRPGQNEKLFF	TGTGCCAGCAGTTACACCCGGCCAGGGCAAAATGAAAAACTGTTTTTT
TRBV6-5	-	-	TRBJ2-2	CASSYGQVNTGELFF	TGTGCCAGCAGTTACGGGCAGGTGAACACCGGGGAGCTGTTTTTT
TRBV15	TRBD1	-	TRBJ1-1	CATSPLTGGPEAFF	TGTGCCACCAGCCCATTGACAGGGGGGCCTGAAGCTTTCTTT
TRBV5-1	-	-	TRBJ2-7	CASSLRGRIRGEQYF	TGCGCCAGCAGCTTGAGGGGCAGGATAAGGGGCGAGCAGTACTTC
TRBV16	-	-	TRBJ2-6	CASSQSKLLSGANVLTF	TGTGCCAGCAGCCAATCAAAACTTCTCTCTGGGGCCAACGTCCTGACTTTC
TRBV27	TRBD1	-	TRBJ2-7	CASSRGQILREQYF	TGTGCCAGCAGTCGGGGACAGATTCTACGGGAGCAGTACTTC
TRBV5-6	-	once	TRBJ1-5	CASSFGQTNQPQHF	TGTGCCAGCAGCTTTGGACAGACAAATCAGCCCCAGCATTTT